Shown below are 12 T cell receptor beta chains from a single sample sequenced in a study of neurological immune-mediated disorders. Each CDR3 protein gets one entry after TCRdb re-called the 5' RACE reads with MiXCR. The sample holds just under 60,000 distinct CDR3 sequences, roughly 2.5% seen once. Source material: PBMCs. These receptors all come from a man aged 45-65 years with multiple sclerosis.

This clonotype was found many times. This rearrangement joins TRBV29-1 to TRBJ2-5, with 9 bases that match TRBD2. In germline, CDR1 is SQVTM, CDR2 ANQGSEA. This CDR3 region has 13 residues. The ends lost 6 bases at V and 1 base at J; junction bases unmatched: 3. This chain's CDR3 is CSVGTSSQETQYF. In DNA, the CDR3 is TGCAGCGTCGGGACTAGCTCCCAAGAGACCCAGTACTTC.

This clonotype was detected many times. The chain combines TRBV10-3 with TRBJ1-2, with 7 bases aligning to TRBD1. V gave up 2 bases and J gave up 6 bases; unmatched junction bases: 3. The germline gives CDR1 ENHRY, CDR2 SYGVKD. The length of the CDR3 is 13 residues. CDR3 sequence reads: CAISEGTENGYTF. CDR3 coding DNA: TGTGCCATCAGTGAGGGGACAGAGAATGGCTACACCTTC.

This clonotype was detected many times. The chain recombines TRBV12-3 or TRBV12-4 with TRBJ2-4, with no clear D. The CDR3 sequence is 12 residues long. V lost 8 bases, J lost 6 bases, and 11 bases lay in between. The CDR3 protein is CASALLSNIQYF. The CDR3, as DNA: TGTGCCAGCGCCCTGCTGTCAAACATTCAGTACTTC.

For this clonotype: A much larger clone differs by one base, so this may be a read error. The rearrangement joins TRBV5-6 to TRBJ2-7, with D possibly TRBD1 on 6 matching bases. CDR3 length: 12 residues. Germline CDR1 reads SGHDT; CDR2 reads YYEEEE. CDR3 residues: CVSSKQGYEQYF. The CDR3 nucleotides are TGTGTCAGCAGCAAACAGGGTTACGAGCAGTACTTC.

This clonotype was picked up many times. The rearrangement joins TRBV7-2 to TRBJ2-3; D not certain. This CDR3 spans 14 amino acids. V was cut by 5 bases and J by 7 bases, with 16 bases left in between. Germline-derived CDR1 and CDR2 are SGHTA and FQGNSA. For the CDR3, the DNA is TGTGCCAGCAGCCCCCGGGTCCACTTGAATACGCAGTATTTT. Translating gives CASSPRVHLNTQYF. Looking up the rest from reference TRBV7-2 and TRBJ2-3 gives the full variable domain: GAGVSQSPSNKVTEKGKDVELRCDPISGHTALYWYRQSLGQGLEFLIYFQGNSAPDKSGLPSDRFSAERTGGSVSTLTIQRTQQEDSAVYLCASSPRVHLNTQYFGPGTRLTVL.

In its sample, this clonotype was seen many times. V and J are TRBV7-8 and TRBJ1-6; TRBD1 aligns across 9 bases. Germline V gene sequence: CDR1 SGHVS, CDR2 FQNEAQ. V lost 5 bases to trimming and J lost 4 bases; unmatched junction nucleotides: 15. CDR3 length: 19 residues. The CDR3 DNA is TGTGCCAGCAGCCATGATGGACAGGGGCATAAACGATATAATTCACCCCTCCACTTT. It specifies CASSHDGQGHKRYNSPLHF.

This clonotype has ten or more counts. The chain uses TRBV5-1 and TRBJ1-1, with D perhaps matching TRBD1 (5 bases). The CDR3 covers 14 residues. Germline CDR1 SGHRS, CDR2 YFSETQ. With 4 bases removed from V and 3 bases from J, the gap between germline ends came to 13 bases. The CDR3: CASSLQTGDTEAFF. The CDR3 DNA sequence: TGCGCCAGCAGCCTCCAGACGGGGGACACTGAAGCTTTCTTT.

As regards this clonotype: A clone one base away is much larger, so this may be a read error. No conserved phenylalanine or tryptophan ends this CDR3, so it is likely a read error. The rearrangement links TRBV7-2 to TRBJ1-2; D possibly corresponds to TRBD1 (6 bases). Germline values: CDR1 SGHTA, CDR2 FQGNSA. V was clipped by 5 bases and J by 2 bases, with 9 bases between them. This CDR3 is 13 amino acids long. The CDR3 reads CASSATGNYGYTC. The CDR3 region has the DNA TGTGCCAGCAGCGCGACAGGAAACTATGGCTACACCTGC.

This clonotype occurred many times. The chain carries TRBV15 and TRBJ1-4; D not certain. CDR1 LNHNV and CDR2 YYDKDF come from the germline V gene (reference sequence). This CDR3 comprises 12 residues. The ends were cut back, 0 bases at V and 10 bases at J, with 6 bases in the middle. CDR3 DNA: TGTGCCACCAGCAGAGATATCGGAAAACTGTTTTTT. It is translated as CATSRDIGKLFF.

This clonotype showed up many times. The rearrangement uses TRBV4-3 and TRBJ1-6, with D maybe TRBD1 (6 bases). The V and J ends lost 0 bases and 7 bases respectively, with 10 bases between them. Germline CDR1 is LGHNA and CDR2 is YSLEER. This CDR3 comprises 15 residues. The CDR3 reads CASSQDLGQNSPLHF. The CDR3 region has the DNA TGCGCCAGCAGCCAAGACCTCGGACAGAATTCACCCCTCCACTTT.

This clonotype was seen at least ten times. The chain is built from TRBV20-1 and TRBJ2-5; tentative D call: TRBD2 (6 bases). Germline V CDR1 and CDR2: DFQATT, SNEGSKA (reference sequence). The CDR3 covers 10 residues. Deletions cut 2 bases from V and 13 bases from J, with 11 bases between. The chain's CDR3 is CSARRGGLYF. The CDR3, as DNA: TGCAGTGCTAGACGGGGAGGCCTGTACTTC.

Many counts were recorded for this clonotype. V is TRBV6-2 or TRBV6-3 and J is TRBJ2-6; possible D gene TRBD1, 6 bases. Trimming stripped 6 bases from V and 1 base from J, with 7 bases between. The CDR3 covers 14 residues. CDR1 and CDR2 (germline): MNHEY, SVGEGT. CDR3 bases: TGTGCCAGCAGCAGGGGTTCTGGGGCCAACGTCCTGACTTTC. Protein product: CASSRGSGANVLTF.